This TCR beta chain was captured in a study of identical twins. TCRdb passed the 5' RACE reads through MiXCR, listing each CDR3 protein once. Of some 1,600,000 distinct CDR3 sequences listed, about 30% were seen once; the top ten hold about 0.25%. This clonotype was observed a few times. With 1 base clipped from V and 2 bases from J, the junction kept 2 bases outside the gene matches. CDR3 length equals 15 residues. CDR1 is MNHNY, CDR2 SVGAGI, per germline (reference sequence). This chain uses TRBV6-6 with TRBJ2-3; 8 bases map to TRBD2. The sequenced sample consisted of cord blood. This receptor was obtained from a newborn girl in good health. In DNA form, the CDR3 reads TGTGCCAGCAGTTACTTAGCGGGAAACACAGATACGCAGTATTTT. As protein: CASSYLAGNTDTQYF.